This is a list of T cell receptor beta chains from one sample in a study of T cell responses to AZD1222 COVID-19 vaccine. Method: immunoSEQ multiplex PCR; TCRdb's copy keeps in-frame clones and lacks some. The sample carries approximately 90,000 clones, around 90% recorded once. Here the sequenced sample was peripheral blood, taken on day 0 of AZD1222 vaccination. These receptors all stem from an adult in good health. CDR3s include the opening cysteine and the closing phenylalanine or tryptophan. Each record gives: CDR3 length, V gene, clone size, CDR3 protein. The listing skips clone size in some rows; elsewhere it reads once, few, many or a size class.

len: 14; v_gene: TRBV7-9; abundance: -; CDR3aa: CASSIPGTGYGYTF
len: 16; v_gene: TRBV7-7; abundance: -; CDR3aa: CASSFAGGTNTGELFF
len: 16; v_gene: TRBV10-3; abundance: few; CDR3aa: CAIRSERTALSYEQYF
len: 15; v_gene: TRBV4-1; abundance: -; CDR3aa: CASSGVGQGAYEQYF
len: 14; v_gene: TRBV19; abundance: -; CDR3aa: CASSMTGGTYEQYF
len: 15; v_gene: TRBV15; abundance: -; CDR3aa: CATSRSVSGSDTQYF
len: 14; v_gene: TRBV28; abundance: -; CDR3aa: CASTLGGKSYEQYF
len: 14; v_gene: TRBV19; abundance: -; CDR3aa: CASRIEGNHYEQYF
len: 12; v_gene: TRBV30; abundance: -; CDR3aa: CAWSSGGSPLHF
len: 16; v_gene: TRBV9; abundance: -; CDR3aa: CASSVGLAGANSPLHF
len: 15; v_gene: TRBV28; abundance: once; CDR3aa: CASSLGTSGREPQYF
len: 14; v_gene: TRBV3-1/TRBV3-2; abundance: -; CDR3aa: CASSQLSSYNEQFF
len: 14; v_gene: TRBV27; abundance: -; CDR3aa: CASSTAGRGDGYTF
len: 15; v_gene: TRBV3-1/TRBV3-2; abundance: -; CDR3aa: CASRGGAGLRTEAFF
len: 14; v_gene: TRBV10-3; abundance: -; CDR3aa: CAISGGERAYEQYF
len: 13; v_gene: TRBV5-1; abundance: -; CDR3aa: CASSSTGPGTQYF
len: 15; v_gene: TRBV4-1; abundance: -; CDR3aa: CASSQDRTRPGEQYF
len: 16; v_gene: TRBV10-3; abundance: -; CDR3aa: CAISESKIRKGYEQYF
len: 14; v_gene: TRBV10-3; abundance: -; CDR3aa: CAISLQGSNSPLHF
len: 14; v_gene: TRBV10-3; abundance: -; CDR3aa: CAIREYGSSTEAFF
len: 15; v_gene: TRBV7-9; abundance: -; CDR3aa: CASSLTQGSANEQFF
len: 13; v_gene: TRBV12-5; abundance: -; CDR3aa: CASGGQGAYGYTF
len: 17; v_gene: TRBV3-1/TRBV3-2; abundance: -; CDR3aa: CASSQDLLLAGGPTQYF
len: 16; v_gene: TRBV15; abundance: -; CDR3aa: CATSREPGLAGVEQYF
len: 13; v_gene: TRBV12-3/TRBV12-4; abundance: -; CDR3aa: CASQPANTGELFF
len: 12; v_gene: TRBV14; abundance: -; CDR3aa: CASSQTNSPLHF
len: 15; v_gene: TRBV6-1; abundance: -; CDR3aa: CASSEDLWDTGELFF
len: 15; v_gene: TRBV5-3; abundance: -; CDR3aa: CARSLASVGPYEQYF
len: 17; v_gene: TRBV5-8; abundance: -; CDR3aa: CASSLEISGLSRQPQHF
len: 16; v_gene: TRBV30; abundance: -; CDR3aa: CAWSVPSPQPTYEQYF
len: 15; v_gene: TRBV6-5; abundance: -; CDR3aa: CASSSERGSRNEQFF
len: 14; v_gene: TRBV19; abundance: -; CDR3aa: CASSIQAGPYEQYF
len: 13; v_gene: TRBV5-6; abundance: -; CDR3aa: CASSLSGYNEQFF
len: 14; v_gene: TRBV5-4; abundance: -; CDR3aa: CASSPERDSYEQYF